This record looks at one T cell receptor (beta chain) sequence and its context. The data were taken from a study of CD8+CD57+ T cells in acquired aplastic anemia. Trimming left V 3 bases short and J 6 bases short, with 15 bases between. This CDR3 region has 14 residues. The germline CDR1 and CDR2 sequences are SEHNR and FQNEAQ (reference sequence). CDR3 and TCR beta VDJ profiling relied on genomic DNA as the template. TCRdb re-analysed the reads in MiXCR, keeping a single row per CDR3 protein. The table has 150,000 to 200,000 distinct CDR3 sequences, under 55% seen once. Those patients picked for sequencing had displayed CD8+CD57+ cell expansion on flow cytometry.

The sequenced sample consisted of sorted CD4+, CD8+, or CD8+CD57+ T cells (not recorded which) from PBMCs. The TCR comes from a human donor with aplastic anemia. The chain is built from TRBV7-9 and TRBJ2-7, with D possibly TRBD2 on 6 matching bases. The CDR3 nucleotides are TGTGCCAGCAGCTTTAGTCACTCCGGGGGCGAGCAGTACTTC. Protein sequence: CASSFSHSGGEQYF.